This T cell receptor beta chain stems from a study of blood T cells in healthy people across ages. Study-wide results and limits: It was held that diversity estimates obtained from one million T cells represented underestimates. As age increased, TCR beta diversity per million T cells fell in a roughly linear fashion.

There are 14 residues in the CDR3. After removal of 4 bases from V and 4 bases from J, the junction contained 5 bases not matched to a gene. Germline V gene lookup returns CDR1 SNHLY and CDR2 FYNNEI. Donation came from healthy Caucasian individuals in Russia who were aged about 6 to 95. Total RNA extracted from each sample amounted to at least 5 micrograms. This clonotype was observed a handful of times. The antigen remains undetermined. Together with a sample-barcoded 5' primer, a J-beta primer mix was included in a second PCR lasting about 6 to 11 cycles. Via MiXCR, TCRdb re-called the 5' RACE reads, giving one row per CDR3 protein. The sample carries more than 650,000 distinct CDR3 sequences, over 20% recorded once.

Sequenced sample: blood. This TCR derives from a man aged 65 to 79 in good health. The J gene is TRBJ2-5, the V gene TRBV2, with TRBD1 identical over 8 bases. The CDR3 spells CASSGRTGIETQYF. The CDR3 DNA sequence: TGTGCCAGCAGTGGAAGGACAGGGATAGAGACCCAGTACTTC.